This entry is about one T cell receptor (beta chain). The germline V gene encodes CDR1 SQVTM and CDR2 ANQGSEA. The CDR3 is 15 residues long. Trimming removed 5 bases from V and 7 bases from J; junction bases left unmatched: 11. The entry originates in a study of blood T cell repertoires in COVID-19. Study-level information: COVID-19 samples, acute and convalescent, were from the United States, Italy and Spain. PBMCs, B-cell-depleted T cells, or T cells were the source of the cDNA or gDNA that made up the material.

In the authors' methods: How many nucleated cells were present was estimated from reference gene primer amplification. Produced via immunoSEQ multiplex PCR; TCRdb's table is partial and in-frame only. Clone size and V and J calls were adopted from that table, with D and trimming inferred from the DNA. The table records 140,000 to 150,000 clones, roughly 86% of them present only once. The clonotype was recovered from a human donor in a cohort sampled during active COVID-19. Sequencing was done on a sample of peripheral blood. J is TRBJ2-1 and V is TRBV29-1, with TRBD2 matching over 10 bases. The CDR3 sequence: CSVLLSGRAENEQFF. The CDR3 nucleotides read TGCAGCGTTTTATTGAGCGGGAGGGCGGAGAATGAGCAGTTCTTC.